One and the same sample provided the 24 T cell receptor beta chains below, sequenced in a study of identical twins. TCRdb ran MiXCR on the 5' RACE reads and lists one entry per CDR3 protein. The sample lists about 530,000 distinct CDR3 sequences, around 22% seen once, with around 0.47% in the top ten. Separately, the same data were catalogued under a study of yellow fever vaccine responses in identical twins.

The specimen sequenced was CD4+ T cells sorted from blood. These receptors all stem from a woman aged 18-29 years in good health.

This clonotype was observed a few times. The chain carries TRBV19 and TRBJ2-7; D is undetermined. This CDR3 contains 13 residues. Germline CDR1 is LNHDA and CDR2 is SQIVND (reference sequence). With 5 bases removed from V and 7 bases from J, the gap between germline ends came to 15 bases. The CDR3 bases are TGTGCCAGTAGTGGTGACCGCCGAGGAGAGCAGTACTTC. It is translated as CASSGDRRGEQYF.

The chain is built from TRBV15 and TRBJ2-3; the D is unclear. Trimming removed 0 bases at V and 2 bases at J, with 18 bases between. CDR1 is LNHNV, CDR2 YYDKDF, per germline (reference sequence). This CDR3 spans 18 amino acids. The DNA for the CDR3 is TGTGCCACCAGCAGAGATCTTCGTTTGTTGGGCACCACAGATACGCAGTATTTT. Amino acid sequence: CATSRDLRLLGTTDTQYF.

This chain connects TRBV20-1 to TRBJ2-1, with D unresolved. The germline V gene encodes CDR1 DFQATT and CDR2 SNEGSKA (reference sequence). V was shortened by 5 bases and J by 4 bases, with 9 bases between the two germline ends. The CDR3 sequence is 12 residues long. CDR3 loop: CSASVAYNEQFF. The CDR3 bases are TGCAGTGCTTCGGTAGCTTACAATGAGCAGTTCTTC.

This rearrangement joins TRBV7-7 to TRBJ2-1; no clear D. CDR3 length: 15 residues. Trimming removed 5 bases at V and 1 base at J, with 12 bases between. Germline V gene data show CDR1 as SSHAT and CDR2 as FNYEAQ (reference sequence). CDR3 sequence: CASSPIAASYNEQFF. In DNA form, the CDR3 reads TGTGCCAGCAGCCCTATAGCCGCGTCCTACAATGAGCAGTTCTTC.

This clonotype was seen a handful of times. The chain carries TRBV7-9 and TRBJ2-1, with D possibly TRBD2 on 7 matching bases. CDR3 length: 16 residues. Germline CDR1 reads SEHNR; CDR2 reads FQNEAQ (reference sequence). Trimming stripped 5 bases from V and 9 bases from J, with 23 bases between. CDR3 loop: CASSRPQPAGALEQFF. Written as DNA, the CDR3 is TGTGCCAGCAGCCGACCTCAGCCGGCGGGGGCGCTTGAGCAGTTCTTC.

V usage is TRBV20-1 and J usage is TRBJ2-1, with 7 bases matching TRBD2. Germline assignment: CDR1 DFQATT and CDR2 SNEGSKA (reference sequence). Losses at the gene ends were 8 bases for V and 6 bases for J; bases not matched to a gene: 16. The length of the CDR3 is 15 residues. The DNA for the CDR3 is TGCAGTTCCCCCCGGGGGGAGGCAGGAGTCAATGAGCAGTTCTTC. This codes for CSSPRGEAGVNEQFF.

V usage is TRBV15 and J usage is TRBJ2-2; no reliable D call. The V and J ends lost 8 bases and 1 base respectively, with 8 bases between them. The CDR3 has 13 residues. Germline assignment: CDR1 LNHNV and CDR2 YYDKDF (reference sequence). CDR3 protein: CATHGLNTGELFF. CDR3 sequence (DNA): TGTGCCACCCACGGATTGAACACCGGGGAGCTGTTTTTT.

This clonotype appeared a few times. J is TRBJ2-1 and V is TRBV5-1, with TRBD2 identical over 10 bases. Germline V gives CDR1 SGHRS, CDR2 YFSETQ. V trimming: 4 bases; J trimming: 4 bases; junction bases outside the gene matches: 8. The CDR3 extends over 16 amino acids. The CDR3 protein is CASSQTGTSAYNEQFF. In DNA, the CDR3 is TGCGCCAGCAGCCAAACCGGGACTAGCGCGTACAATGAGCAGTTCTTC.

The genes are TRBV11-1 and TRBJ2-3; D is possibly TRBD2 (7 bases). Deletions cut 3 bases from V and 3 bases from J, with 22 bases between. CDR1 and CDR2 (germline): SGHAT, FQDESV (reference sequence). CDR3 length: 18 residues. The CDR3 region has the DNA TGTGCCAGCAGCTTGACCGGGGGGCCCTCCGGTCGGACAGATACGCAGTATTTT. This gives the protein CASSLTGGPSGRTDTQYF.

This rearrangement joins TRBV6-5 to TRBJ2-7; D not certain. The V and J ends lost 4 bases and 3 bases respectively, with 10 bases between them. The CDR3 contains 13 residues. Germline CDR1 and CDR2: MNHEY and SVGAGI. In DNA form, the CDR3 reads TGTGCCAGCAGTTCCCTTCCTAGCTACGAGCAGTACTTC. This encodes CASSSLPSYEQYF.

This clonotype was counted between two and nine times. J is TRBJ2-2 and V is TRBV7-8, with D possibly being TRBD2 (6 bases). The CDR3 is 15 amino acids. CDR1 and CDR2 from the germline V gene are SGHVS and FQNEAQ. V lost 5 bases to trimming and J lost 3 bases, with 13 bases between them. CDR3 protein: CASSGTGLYTGELFF. The CDR3 bases are TGTGCCAGCAGCGGAACGGGACTCTACACCGGGGAGCTGTTTTTT.

This clonotype was counted only a few times. This chain connects TRBV20-1 to TRBJ2-5, with a weak D call TRBD1 (6 bases). The CDR3 runs 12 residues. The germline CDR1 and CDR2 sequences are DFQATT and SNEGSKA (reference sequence). Trimming left V 6 bases short and J 5 bases short, with 13 bases between. CDR3 amino acids: CSALTGFETQYF. DNA of the CDR3: TGCAGTGCGCTCACAGGGTTCGAGACCCAGTACTTC.

The sample holds a few counts of this clonotype. The chain combines TRBV5-6 with TRBJ1-2; 8 bases map to TRBD1. In germline, CDR1 is SGHDT, CDR2 YYEEEE. V was pared by 4 bases and J by 2 bases, with 10 bases of the junction left unmatched. The CDR3 covers 16 residues. For the CDR3, the DNA is TGTGCCAGCAGCCTACTTGGGACAGGACAGAACTATGGCTACACCTTC. Protein product: CASSLLGTGQNYGYTF.

This clonotype was seen a few times. V is TRBV29-1 and J is TRBJ2-7, with a tentative D call TRBD2 (6 bases). This CDR3 has 11 residues. Germline loops: CDR1 SQVTM, CDR2 ANQGSEA. Trimming cost V 7 bases and J 3 bases, with 10 bases left between them. CDR3 sequence (DNA): TGCAGCGGTGGGACTTACTACGAGCAGTACTTC. It yields the protein CSGGTYYEQYF.

This clonotype was detected only a few times. This sequence joins TRBV27 and TRBJ2-1, with a tentative D call TRBD1 (5 bases). Per the germline V gene, CDR1 is MNHEY and CDR2 is SMNVEV (reference sequence). The length of the CDR3 is 14 residues. Trimming shortened V by 3 bases and J by 5 bases, and 11 bases separated the two germline ends. In nucleotides, the CDR3 is TGTGCCAGCAGTTTCAGTAGGGGCAACAATGAGCAGTTCTTC. Translating gives CASSFSRGNNEQFF.

The rearrangement joins TRBV5-1 to TRBJ2-7; D possibly corresponds to TRBD2 (5 bases). This CDR3 has 16 amino acids. The V end was cut by 3 bases, the J end by 0 bases, with 16 bases between. The germline V gene has CDR1 SGHRS and CDR2 YFSETQ. The CDR3 bases are TGCGCCAGCAGCTGGGAGTCGGGTCTCAGCTCCTACGAGCAGTACTTC. Amino acid sequence: CASSWESGLSSYEQYF.

The chain is built from TRBV5-1 and TRBJ1-1; no firm D call. Germline lookup yields CDR1 SGHRS and CDR2 YFSETQ. The length of the CDR3 is 14 residues. Trimming took 2 bases from V and 0 from J, leaving 8 bases between them. In DNA form, the CDR3 reads TGCGCCAGCAGCTTATCTACGGTGAACACTGAAGCTTTCTTT. This sequence encodes CASSLSTVNTEAFF.

This clonotype has a handful of counts. The rearrangement links TRBV28 to TRBJ2-3; D possibly corresponds to TRBD2 (6 bases). The germline gives CDR1 MDHEN, CDR2 SYDVKM. This CDR3 has 13 amino acids. With 2 bases removed from V and 4 bases from J, the gap between germline ends came to 7 bases. The CDR3 protein is CASSLTSPDTQYF. CDR3 nucleotides: TGTGCCAGCAGTTTAACTAGCCCAGATACGCAGTATTTT.

V usage is TRBV7-6 and J usage is TRBJ2-5; 9 nucleotides match TRBD1. The germline V gene has CDR1 SGHVS and CDR2 FNYEAQ. CDR3 length: 14 amino acids. The ends lost 4 bases at V and 5 bases at J; junction bases unmatched: 5. As DNA, the CDR3 is TGTGCCAGCAGCTATACAGGGGGCCGGGAGACCCAGTACTTC. The encoded protein is CASSYTGGRETQYF.

This clonotype has a handful of counts. The chain links TRBV24-1 to TRBJ2-5; D is possibly TRBD1 (6 bases). Germline lookup yields CDR1 KGHDR and CDR2 SFDVKD. There are 16 residues in the CDR3. The germline V and J ends were trimmed by 2 bases and 0 bases, with 12 bases remaining between them. CDR3 loop: CATSDSRTAHQETQYF. The CDR3 DNA follows: TGTGCCACCAGTGATTCCAGGACAGCCCACCAAGAGACCCAGTACTTC.

The chain is built from TRBV2 and TRBJ2-1; 12 bases agree with TRBD1. The CDR3 is 14 residues long. Germline trimming cut 7 bases from V and 10 bases from J; bases unmatched to any gene: 8. The V gene's germline CDR1 is SNHLY and CDR2 FYNNEI. The CDR3 loop is CASTGTGGAWEQFF. DNA of the CDR3: TGTGCCAGCACCGGGACAGGGGGCGCTTGGGAGCAGTTCTTC. Together with reference TRBV2 and TRBJ2-1, the CDR3 gives the full variable domain: EPEVTQTPSHQVTQMGQEVILRCVPISNHLYFYWYRQILGQKVEFLVSFYNNEISEKSEIFDDQFSVERPDGSNFTLKIRSTKLEDSAMYFCASTGTGGAWEQFFGPGTRLTVL.

This chain joins TRBV18 and TRBJ2-7, with 12 bases fitting TRBD1. CDR1 and CDR2 from the germline V gene are KGHSH and LQKENI. This CDR3 contains 15 residues. The CDR3 is CASSPGTGGSDEQYV. The CDR3 DNA follows: TGTGCCAGCTCACCTGGGACAGGGGGCTCCGACGAGCAGTACGTC.

Only a few counts were recorded for this clonotype. V and J are TRBV7-9 and TRBJ2-4; 10 positions agree with TRBD1. Per the germline V gene, CDR1 is SEHNR and CDR2 is FQNEAQ (reference sequence). The CDR3 consists of 15 residues. V trimming: 1 base; J trimming: 7 bases; junction bases outside the gene matches: 4. The CDR3 DNA reads as TGTGCCAGCAGCTTAGGGGGACAGGGGAGGAACATTCAGTACTTC. Its protein product is CASSLGGQGRNIQYF. Using reference TRBV7-9 and TRBJ2-4 for the parts outside the CDR3, the full variable domain is DTGVSQNPRHKITKRGQNVTFRCDPISEHNRLYWYRQTLGQGPEFLTYFQNEAQLEKSRLLSDRFSAERPKGSFSTLEIQRTEQGDSAMYLCASSLGGQGRNIQYFGAGTRLSVL.

The V call is TRBV3-1, the J call TRBJ1-2; D is possibly TRBD1 (6 bases). V shed 0 bases and J shed 8 bases, with 19 bases lying between them. Germline lookup yields CDR1 LGHDT and CDR2 YNNKEL (reference sequence). The CDR3 is 16 amino acids. CDR3 in amino acids: CASSQESGGFAGGYTF. CDR3 sequence (DNA): TGTGCCAGCAGCCAAGAATCGGGGGGCTTTGCGGGGGGCTACACCTTC.